This T cell receptor (beta chain) appears in the sequencing data of a study of control samples from healthy donors and cancer patients. Trimming pared 3 bases from V and 3 bases from J, leaving 11 bases between. CDR3 length: 14 amino acids. Germline V gene sequence: CDR1 LNHDA, CDR2 SQIVND (reference sequence). The method was immunoSEQ multiplex PCR; TCRdb's version includes in-frame clones alone and lacks a portion of them. The sample lists about 110,000 clones, almost 85% occurring once. The chain recombines TRBV19 with TRBJ1-2; D is ambiguous. The source material was blood. The clonotype comes from a man aged 18 to 30 in good health. The CDR3 reads CASSIRKDYYGYTF. For the CDR3, the DNA is TGTGCCAGTAGTATCCGGAAAGACTACTATGGCTACACCTTC.